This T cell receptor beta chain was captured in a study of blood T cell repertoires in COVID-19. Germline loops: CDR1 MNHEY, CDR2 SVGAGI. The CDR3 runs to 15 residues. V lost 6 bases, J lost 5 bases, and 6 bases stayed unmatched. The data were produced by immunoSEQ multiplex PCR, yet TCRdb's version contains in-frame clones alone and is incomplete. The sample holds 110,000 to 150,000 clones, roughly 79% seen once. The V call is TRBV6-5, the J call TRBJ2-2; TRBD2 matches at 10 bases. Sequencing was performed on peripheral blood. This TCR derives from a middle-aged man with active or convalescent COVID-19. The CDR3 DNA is TGTGCCAGCAGGGAGTTAGCGGGAGGAACCGGGGAGCTGTTTTTT. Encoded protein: CASRELAGGTGELFF.